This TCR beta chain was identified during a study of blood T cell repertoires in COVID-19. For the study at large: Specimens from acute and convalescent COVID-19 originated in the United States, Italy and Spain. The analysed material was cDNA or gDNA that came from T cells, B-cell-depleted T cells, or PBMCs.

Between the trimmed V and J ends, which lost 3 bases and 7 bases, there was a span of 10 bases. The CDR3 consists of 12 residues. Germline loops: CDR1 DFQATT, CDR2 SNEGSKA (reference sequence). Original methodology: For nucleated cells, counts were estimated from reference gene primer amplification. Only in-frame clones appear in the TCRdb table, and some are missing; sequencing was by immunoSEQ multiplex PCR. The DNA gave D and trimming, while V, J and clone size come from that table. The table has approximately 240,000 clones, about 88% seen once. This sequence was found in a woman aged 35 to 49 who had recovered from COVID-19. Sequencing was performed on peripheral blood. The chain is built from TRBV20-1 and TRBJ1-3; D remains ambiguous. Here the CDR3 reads CSASSGSNTIYF. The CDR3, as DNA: TGCAGTGCTAGTTCTGGGAGCAACACCATATATTTT.